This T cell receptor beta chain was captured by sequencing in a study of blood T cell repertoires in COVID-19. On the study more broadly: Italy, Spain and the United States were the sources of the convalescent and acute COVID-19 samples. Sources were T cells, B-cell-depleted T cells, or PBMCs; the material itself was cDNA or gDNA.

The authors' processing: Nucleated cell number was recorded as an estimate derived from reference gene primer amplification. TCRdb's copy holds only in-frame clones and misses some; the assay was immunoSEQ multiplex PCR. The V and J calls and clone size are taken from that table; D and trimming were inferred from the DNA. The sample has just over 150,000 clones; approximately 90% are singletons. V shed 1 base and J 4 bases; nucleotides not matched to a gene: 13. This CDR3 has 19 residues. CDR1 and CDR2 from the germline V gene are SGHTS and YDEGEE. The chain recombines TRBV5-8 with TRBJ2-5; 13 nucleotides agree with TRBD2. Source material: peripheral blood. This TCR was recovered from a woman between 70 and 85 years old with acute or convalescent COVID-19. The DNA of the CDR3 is TGTGCCAGCAGCTTGTTGACTAGCGGGGGGACGACCCGCGTAGAGACCCAGTACTTC. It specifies CASSLLTSGGTTRVETQYF.